The present T cell receptor beta chain was sequenced within a study of blood T cell repertoires in COVID-19. Study as a whole: Acute-phase and convalescent COVID-19 samples originated in the United States, Italy and Spain.

V gave up 3 bases and J gave up 6 bases; unmatched junction bases: 13. This CDR3 spans 17 amino acids. Germline V CDR1 and CDR2: MGHDK, SYGVNS. In the source study's methods: Amplification from reference gene primers served as the basis for estimated nucleated cell counts. Method: immunoSEQ multiplex PCR; TCRdb's copy keeps in-frame clones and lacks some. The D gene and trimming were derived from the DNA, and the V and J assignments and clone size from that table. The sample has around 350,000 clones, around 84% seen once. This receptor was taken from a human donor in a cohort sampled during active COVID-19. V and J are TRBV25-1 and TRBJ2-4, with 8 bases aligning to TRBD1. The sample taken for sequencing was peripheral blood. The CDR3 nucleotides read TGTGCCAGCAGTGAGGCCGGGTTGTCAGGGGGCGGAAACATTCAGTACTTC. As protein: CASSEAGLSGGGNIQYF.